The rows below give T cell receptor beta chains drawn from one sample of a study of T-cell reconstitution after alpha-beta-depleted transplantation in children. Each CDR3 protein is one row after TCRdb ran MiXCR on the PCR reads. Of about 190,000 distinct CDR3 sequences in the sample, roughly 10% were seen once. The source was PBMCs, collected before TCRalphabeta/CD19-depleted stem cell transplant. These receptors all come from a boy younger than 10 with acute myeloid leukemia, due to receive a stem cell transplant. The CDR3 runs from the conserved cysteine through the conserved F or W. D genes are given only for firm matches. Only part of the rows carry a size: once, few, many, or a class if the clone is expanded.

clone_size j_call d_call v_call cdr3_nt cdr3_aa
many TRBJ1-2 NA TRBV20-1 TGCAGTGCTAGTGGAGGAGCTAACTATGGCTACACCTTC CSASGGANYGYTF
many TRBJ2-1 TRBD2 TRBV12-3/TRBV12-4 TGTGCCAGCAGGGGTAGCGGGGGGGCCTTACTTCGCGACAATGAGCAGTTCTTC CASRGSGGALLRDNEQFF
few TRBJ2-4 TRBD1 TRBV5-4 TGTGCCAGCAGCTACCAGGGGGCTGTAGACATTCAGTACTTC CASSYQGAVDIQYF
many TRBJ2-3 NA TRBV11-2 TGTGCCAGCAGTATCGGACGGGTTTTTTATACGCAGTATTTT CASSIGRVFYTQYF
many TRBJ2-5 NA TRBV12-3/TRBV12-4 TGTGCCAGCAGTTTAGTGGCGGGGGCAGTGTCGGAGACCCAGTACTTC CASSLVAGAVSETQYF
many TRBJ2-3 TRBD2 TRBV19 TGTGCCAGTAGTATCTCCACGGGACTAGCGGGCCTCACAGATACGCAGTATTTT CASSISTGLAGLTDTQYF
many TRBJ2-1 NA TRBV5-1 TGCGCCAGCAAAAGGTTCGGGCTGAACAATGAGCAGTTCTTC CASKRFGLNNEQFF
many TRBJ1-2 NA TRBV28 TGTGCCAGCAGTTTAATCGAATATGGCTACACCTTC CASSLIEYGYTF
once TRBJ1-6 NA TRBV30 TGTGCCTGGCCACAGGGTGGCAATTCACCCCTCCACTTT CAWPQGGNSPLHF
NA TRBJ2-7 NA TRBV5-6 TGTGCCAGCAGCTTGGTATCGGGGCAGAGCTACGAGCAGTACTTC CASSLVSGQSYEQYF
many TRBJ1-1 NA TRBV27 TGTGCCAGCAGTTCGGGACGAGCCCCCCGAGCTTTCTTT CASSSGRAPRAFF
many TRBJ2-3 NA TRBV5-1 TGCGCCAGCAGCTCCAGGGTTGGCACAGATACGCAGTATTTT CASSSRVGTDTQYF
few TRBJ1-6 NA TRBV2 TGTGCCAGCAGAGAAGACGAGGGGGGTAATTCACCCCTCCACTTT CASREDEGGNSPLHF
NA TRBJ1-1 TRBD1 TRBV6-1 TGTGCCAGCATGCGGGGTGGAGGGGGCATCACTGAAGCTTTCTTT CASMRGGGGITEAFF
many TRBJ1-2 TRBD1 TRBV20-1 TGCAGTGCTAGGCCGGGGCAGGGGGACTATGGCTACACCTTC CSARPGQGDYGYTF
many TRBJ2-7 TRBD1 TRBV5-1 TGCGCCAGCAGCTTGGGGAATACCGGGACAGGGGGCTACGAGCAGTACTTC CASSLGNTGTGGYEQYF
many TRBJ2-3 NA TRBV4-1 TGCGCCAGCAGCCAAATTCCAGGAGCTTCTGCAGATACGCAGTATTTT CASSQIPGASADTQYF
many TRBJ1-2 NA TRBV6-5 TGTGCCAGCAGTTACGGGGGGGAAATAAGGGGCTACACCTTC CASSYGGEIRGYTF
NA TRBJ2-2 NA TRBV7-8 TGTGCCAGCAGCTTAGGACTGGCCAGCACCGGGGAGCTGTTTTTT CASSLGLASTGELFF
NA TRBJ1-1 NA TRBV10-3 TGTGCCATCAGAGCATATCTCCCAGGGCTGGACACTGAAGCTTTCTTT CAIRAYLPGLDTEAFF
many TRBJ2-1 NA TRBV14 TGTGCCAGCAGCCAAGATCGTTGGTCCTACAATGAGCAGTTCTTC CASSQDRWSYNEQFF
many TRBJ2-1 TRBD2 TRBV20-1 TGCAGTGCGGTACTAGCGGGGGGGCCGGGTGAGCAGTTCTTC CSAVLAGGPGEQFF